A selection of T cell receptor beta chains follows, all from one sample in a study of T cells in Graves' hyperthyroidism and ophthalmopathy. TCRdb redid the calling of the multiplex PCR reads with MiXCR, one entry per CDR3 protein. The repertoire consists of about 270,000 distinct CDR3 sequences, with about 25% occurring once and the leading ten covering around 32%. Sequenced sample: blood. Receptors were obtained from a woman between 40 and 50 years old with Graves' ophthalmopathy. Both conserved end residues are part of each CDR3. The D gene is left open where the match is weak. Not every row has a clone size; where given, it reads once, few, many or a size class.

d_gene	v_gene	j_gene	abundance	CDR3aa	CDR3nt
NA	TRBV7-9	TRBJ1-2	many	CASSFLGDYYGYTF	TGTGCCAGCAGCTTCTTGGGGGATTACTATGGCTACACCTTC
NA	TRBV12-3/TRBV12-4	TRBJ1-1	NA	CASSELYETEAFF	TGTGCCAGCAGTGAGTTATACGAAACTGAAGCTTTCTTT
NA	TRBV12-3/TRBV12-4	TRBJ2-5	many	CASSYRDYQETQYF	TGTGCCAGCAGTTATAGGGACTACCAAGAGACCCAGTACTTC
NA	TRBV28	TRBJ1-5	many	CASSAPGVYHQPQHF	TGTGCCAGCAGTGCACCAGGGGTTTATCATCAGCCCCAGCATTTT
NA	TRBV7-9	TRBJ2-7	many	CASSLEGTRYEQYF	TGTGCCAGCAGCTTAGAGGGGACTCGCTACGAGCAGTACTTC
NA	TRBV12-3/TRBV12-4	TRBJ2-2	many	CASSKTGNTGELFF	TGTGCCAGCAGTAAAACAGGGAACACCGGGGAGCTGTTTTTT
TRBD2	TRBV15	TRBJ2-5	many	CATSRNLAEVLETQYF	TGTGCCACCAGCAGAAATCTAGCGGAGGTTCTGGAGACCCAGTACTTC
NA	TRBV20-1	TRBJ2-5	many	CSALMGGTQETQYF	TGCAGTGCTCTGATGGGCGGAACCCAAGAGACCCAGTACTTC
NA	TRBV12-3/TRBV12-4	TRBJ1-1	NA	CTTRGWSAEAFF	TGTACCACCAGAGGGTGGAGTGCGGAAGCTTTCTTT
NA	TRBV5-1	TRBJ2-4	many	CASSLEGGTKNIQYF	TGCGCCAGCAGCTTGGAGGGTGGTACCAAAAACATTCAGTACTTC
NA	TRBV6-2/TRBV6-3	TRBJ1-1	many	CASRRVGGEAFF	TGTGCCAGCAGACGAGTTGGGGGCGAAGCTTTCTTT
TRBD1	TRBV6-1	TRBJ2-2	many	CASSQGADTGELFF	TGTGCCAGCTCACAGGGGGCAGACACCGGGGAGCTGTTTTTT
NA	TRBV6-1	TRBJ2-2	many	CASTGLLGGELFF	TGTGCCTCCACGGGCCTCCTGGGCGGGGAGCTGTTTTTT
TRBD1	TRBV20-1	TRBJ2-2	NA	CSALGGEGTTGELFF	TGCAGTGCCTTAGGGGGCGAGGGGACCACCGGGGAGCTGTTTTTT
NA	TRBV10-3	TRBJ2-7	many	CAIRPAAGREQYF	TGTGCCATCAGGCCCGCGGCAGGTAGGGAGCAGTACTTC
NA	TRBV28	TRBJ2-7	many	CASSYNGGRSSEQYF	TGTGCCAGCAGTTATAACGGGGGGCGTAGTTCCGAGCAGTACTTC
NA	TRBV12-3/TRBV12-4	TRBJ2-6	many	CASSFRGSGANVLTF	TGTGCCAGCAGTTTTCGAGGCTCTGGGGCCAACGTCCTGACTTTC
NA	TRBV4-1	TRBJ2-7	many	CASSQGPSGEAYEQYF	TGCGCCAGCAGCCAAGGACCAAGCGGCGAGGCCTACGAGCAGTACTTC
NA	TRBV20-1	TRBJ2-2	many	CSARRTTGELFF	TGCAGTGCTAGACGGACCACCGGGGAGCTGTTTTTT
NA	TRBV10-3	TRBJ2-7	many	CAAGAFGEQYF	TGTGCCGCAGGGGCGTTCGGGGAGCAGTACTTC
TRBD2	TRBV28	TRBJ2-7	NA	CASSLSSGSGREQYF	TGTGCCAGCAGTTTATCTAGCGGGAGCGGCAGGGAGCAGTACTTC
TRBD1	TRBV25-1	TRBJ2-2	many	CASEQGIGELFF	TGTGCCAGTGAACAGGGGATTGGGGAGCTGTTTTTT
NA	TRBV27	TRBJ2-5	many	CASSFLGSPETQYF	TGTGCCAGCAGTTTTCTCGGGAGCCCGGAGACCCAGTACTTC
TRBD1	TRBV9	TRBJ1-1	many	CASSASADRGRAAFF	TGTGCCAGCAGCGCTTCCGCAGACAGGGGTCGGGCAGCTTTCTTT
NA	TRBV6-5	TRBJ1-3	many	CASSYSNKLYGNTIYF	TGTGCCAGCAGTTACTCGAACAAACTTTATGGAAACACCATATATTTT
TRBD2	TRBV6-5	TRBJ2-2	NA	CASSFARLAGRTGELFF	TGTGCCAGCAGTTTCGCGCGACTAGCGGGGAGGACCGGGGAGCTGTTTTTT
TRBD1	TRBV7-2	TRBJ2-7	many	CASSPDRGGQYF	TGTGCCAGCAGCCCCGACAGGGGCGGTCAGTACTTC
NA	TRBV6-1	TRBJ2-5	NA	CASSEGPGTGETQYF	TGTGCCAGCAGTGAAGGTCCCGGGACGGGAGAGACCCAGTACTTC
TRBD1	TRBV19	TRBJ2-3	many	CASSPQGASTDTQYF	TGTGCCAGTAGTCCCCAGGGGGCTAGCACAGATACGCAGTATTTT
TRBD2	TRBV4-1	TRBJ2-2	many	CASSHGSSGLNTGELFF	TGCGCCAGCAGCCATGGTTCTAGCGGTCTGAACACCGGGGAGCTGTTTTTT
NA	TRBV5-1	TRBJ1-1	many	CASSLQGTEAFF	TGCGCCAGCAGCCTACAGGGCACTGAAGCTTTCTTT
NA	TRBV6-1	TRBJ2-2	NA	CASLKTGTSIWELFF	TGTGCCAGCCTAAAGACCGGGACTTCTATTTGGGAGCTGTTTTTT
TRBD1	TRBV28	TRBJ1-2	many	CASSLDFWDSDMHGYTF	TGTGCCAGCAGTTTAGATTTCTGGGACAGCGATATGCATGGCTACACCTTC
NA	TRBV11-2	TRBJ2-5	NA	CASSLEGGAWVTYQETQYF	TGTGCCAGCAGCTTAGAGGGGGGCGCGTGGGTCACGTACCAAGAGACCCAGTACTTC
NA	TRBV2	TRBJ2-5	many	CASSEGLQETQYF	TGTGCCAGCAGTGAGGGTCTCCAAGAGACCCAGTACTTC
TRBD1	TRBV4-1	TRBJ1-1	NA	CASSQDRNRGVGAFF	TGCGCCAGCAGCCAAGATCGTAACAGGGGCGTTGGAGCTTTCTTT
NA	TRBV30	TRBJ1-1	few	CAWSADPNTEAFF	TGTGCCTGGAGTGCGGACCCGAACACTGAAGCTTTCTTT
NA	TRBV11-2	TRBJ2-5	many	CASSLDGREAETQYF	TGTGCCAGCAGCTTAGATGGTAGGGAGGCGGAGACCCAGTACTTC
NA	TRBV11-1	TRBJ1-1	NA	CASSSTRGAMNTEAFF	TGTGCCAGCAGCTCGACGCGGGGGGCCATGAACACTGAAGCTTTCTTT
NA	TRBV9	TRBJ2-7	NA	CASSVGSGGLQYF	TGTGCCAGCAGCGTAGGGTCCGGCGGGTTGCAGTACTTC
NA	TRBV12-3/TRBV12-4	TRBJ1-5	NA	CASSSRGWESNQPQHF	TGTGCCAGCAGTTCCAGGGGTTGGGAAAGCAATCAGCCCCAGCATTTT
TRBD1	TRBV9	TRBJ2-7	many	CASSTGQGPPYEQYF	TGTGCCAGCAGCACCGGACAGGGTCCCCCCTACGAGCAGTACTTC
TRBD1	TRBV24-1	TRBJ2-2	NA	CATSDGTETGELFF	TGTGCCACCAGTGATGGGACAGAAACCGGGGAGCTGTTTTTT
NA	TRBV19	TRBJ1-2	NA	CASSMPRKANYGYTF	TGTGCCAGTAGTATGCCAAGAAAAGCTAACTATGGCTACACCTTC
TRBD2	TRBV20-1	TRBJ2-5	many	CSGERLAGEPQETQYF	TGCAGTGGAGAGAGGCTAGCGGGAGAACCTCAAGAGACCCAGTACTTC
NA	TRBV28	TRBJ1-5	NA	CASSSWGGSNQPQHF	TGTGCCAGCAGTTCATGGGGGGGGAGCAATCAGCCCCAGCATTTT
TRBD1	TRBV6-5	TRBJ1-1	many	CASTQDRASTEAFF	TGTGCCAGCACGCAGGACAGGGCAAGCACTGAAGCTTTCTTT
TRBD1	TRBV28	TRBJ2-7	NA	CASSPSGQGSNEQYF	TGTGCCAGCAGTCCGTCGGGACAGGGGTCGAACGAGCAGTACTTC
TRBD2	TRBV28	TRBJ2-7	many	CASSPAPLAGGEQYF	TGTGCCAGCAGTCCCGCGCCGCTAGCGGGAGGCGAGCAGTACTTC
TRBD1	TRBV19	TRBJ1-3	many	CASSSGTGDSGNTIYF	TGTGCCAGTAGTTCCGGGACAGGCGACTCTGGAAACACCATATATTTT
TRBD1	TRBV20-1	TRBJ1-1	NA	CSAKTGGAGTEAFF	TGCAGTGCGAAGACAGGGGGCGCGGGCACTGAAGCTTTCTTT
TRBD1	TRBV20-1	TRBJ2-5	NA	CSAHPRGTRETQYF	TGCAGTGCTCATCCCAGGGGGACCCGGGAGACCCAGTACTTC
TRBD2	TRBV28	TRBJ2-7	many	CASSASGLAGSYEQYF	TGTGCCAGCAGTGCCTCGGGACTAGCAGGCTCCTACGAGCAGTACTTC
TRBD1	TRBV9	TRBJ1-1	many	CASSEGTGTEAFF	TGTGCCAGCAGCGAGGGGACAGGCACTGAAGCTTTCTTT
TRBD1	TRBV28	TRBJ2-7	many	CASSLSLRWTGGNEQYF	TGTGCCAGCAGTTTATCCCTCCGATGGACAGGGGGGAATGAGCAGTACTTC
TRBD1	TRBV30	TRBJ2-2	many	CAWSLGQGVTGELFF	TGTGCCTGGAGTTTAGGACAGGGGGTCACCGGGGAGCTGTTTTTT
TRBD1	TRBV20-1	TRBJ1-2	NA	CSARTGPGDGYTF	TGCAGTGCTCGGACAGGGCCCGGTGATGGCTACACCTTC
NA	TRBV7-8	TRBJ2-7	many	CASSLGGMAYPKYEQYF	TGTGCCAGCAGCTTAGGCGGTATGGCCTACCCTAAGTACGAGCAGTACTTC
TRBD1	TRBV6-2/TRBV6-3	TRBJ1-1	NA	CASSSLGTGKPEAFF	TGTGCCAGCAGTTCCTTAGGGACAGGGAAACCTGAAGCTTTCTTT
TRBD1	TRBV2	TRBJ2-5	many	CASSEAPTGVETQYF	TGTGCCAGCAGTGAAGCCCCGACAGGGGTGGAGACCCAGTACTTC